A single sample gave rise to the 13 T cell receptor beta chains below, sequenced in a study of shared clonotypes between healthy human individuals. Assay used: immunoSEQ multiplex PCR; TCRdb lists only in-frame clones, some missing. The sample yields just over 2,000,000 clones, about 95% seen once. Naive CD8 cells comprised CD45RO-negative, CCR7-positively selected cells, excluding terminally differentiated effector memory CD45RA+ cells. The material sequenced was naive CD8+ T cells sorted from blood. The receptor source for this set is a man between 18 and 29 years old in good health.

This chain connects TRBV29-1 to TRBJ1-2; 7 nucleotides align to TRBD1. Germline CDR1 reads SQVTM; CDR2 reads ANQGSEA. With 1 base clipped from V and 6 bases from J, the junction kept 14 bases outside the gene matches. This CDR3 is built from 16 residues. The CDR3 protein is CSVEGTVQGSGNGYTF. As DNA, the CDR3 is TGCAGCGTTGAAGGGACTGTACAGGGGTCCGGGAATGGCTACACCTTC.

This chain joins TRBV10-3 and TRBJ2-5; TRBD2 agrees at 9 bases. Germline V gives CDR1 ENHRY, CDR2 SYGVKD. The CDR3 consists of 14 residues. V was pared by 4 bases and J by 5 bases, with 5 bases of the junction left unmatched. The CDR3 protein is CAISVERGEETQYF. The DNA of the CDR3 is TGTGCCATCAGTGTTGAGCGGGGGGAGGAGACCCAGTACTTC.

V is TRBV5-4 and J is TRBJ1-1; maybe TRBD1 (6 bases). Trimming stripped 4 bases from V and 3 bases from J, with 13 bases between. Germline assignment: CDR1 SGHNT and CDR2 YYREEE (reference sequence). This CDR3 region has 14 residues. The CDR3 nucleotides read TGTGCCAGCAGCCAAAGGGGGGGGCACACTGAAGCTTTCTTT. It encodes CASSQRGGHTEAFF.

The CDR3 sequence: CASSHPTGGGTEAFF. Here the CDR3 DNA reads TGTGCCAGCAGTCACCCTACAGGGGGGGGCACTGAAGCTTTCTTT. The rearrangement joins TRBV6-5 to TRBJ1-1, with 8 bases lining up with TRBD1. The V gene end was trimmed by 5 bases and the J gene end by 4 bases; junction bases not matched to a gene: 9. This CDR3 has 15 amino acids. Per the germline V gene, CDR1 is MNHEY and CDR2 is SVGAGI.

This chain connects TRBV21-1 to TRBJ2-7; TRBD1 is taken as the D call from the table, unchecked against the DNA. TRBV21-1 represents a pseudogene. The length of the CDR3 is 14 residues. The CDR3 sequence is CASSPHRKSYEQYF. In DNA form, the CDR3 reads TGTGCCAGCAGCCCCCACAGAAAATCCTACGAGCAGTACTTC.

The rearrangement joins TRBV28 to TRBJ2-3; 10 bases are a match to TRBD2. Germline V gene sequence: CDR1 MDHEN, CDR2 SYDVKM. This CDR3 comprises 17 residues. The V gene end was trimmed by 2 bases and the J gene end by 2 bases; junction bases not matched to a gene: 7. Written as DNA, the CDR3 is TGTGCCAGCAGTTTAACGGTAGCGGGGGGATCCACAGATACGCAGTATTTT. Its protein product is CASSLTVAGGSTDTQYF. The full variable domain, with the rest looked up from reference TRBV28 and TRBJ2-3, is DVKVTQSSRYLVKRTGEKVFLECVQDMDHENMFWYRQDPGLGLRLIYFSYDVKMKEKGDIPEGYSVSREKKERFSLILESASTNQTSMYLCASSLTVAGGSTDTQYFGPGTRLTVL.

This clone has just a few counts. This specimen includes other DNA sequences encoding the same CDR3. The V gene is TRBV4-1, the J gene TRBJ1-5, with D hard to call. The CDR3 is 13 residues long. Trimming shortened V by 0 bases and J by 2 bases, and 2 bases separated the two germline ends. Germline V gene lookup returns CDR1 MGHRA and CDR2 YSYEKL. This CDR3 reads CASSQERNQPQHF. The DNA for the CDR3 is TGCGCCAGCAGCCAAGAGCGCAATCAGCCCCAGCATTTT.

The rearrangement links TRBV5-4 to TRBJ1-2, with no clear D. CDR1 and CDR2 (germline): SGHNT, YYREEE (reference sequence). Trimming removed 0 bases from V and 5 bases from J, with 11 bases in between. The CDR3 spans 14 residues. The DNA for the CDR3 is TGTGCCAGCAGCTTGGTGAGTGGGAGGTATGGCTACACCTTC. It is translated as CASSLVSGRYGYTF.

This chain joins TRBV19 and TRBJ2-1; 8 bases match TRBD2. Looked up from germline, CDR1 is LNHDA and CDR2 is SQIVND (reference sequence). The CDR3 totals 16 residues. Trimming cost V 6 bases and J 5 bases; bases outside gene matches: 12. The CDR3 nucleotides read TGTGCCAGTAGAAATGATCGGGAGGGGCTCAACAATGAGCAGTTCTTC. Residues: CASRNDREGLNNEQFF. The variable domain in full, completed from reference TRBV19 and TRBJ2-1, reads DGGITQSPKYLFRKEGQNVTLSCEQNLNHDAMYWYRQDPGQGLRLIYYSQIVNDFQKGDIAEGYSVSREKKESFPLTVTSAQKNPTAFYLCASRNDREGLNNEQFFGPGTRLTVL.

The chain has TRBV30 and TRBJ1-1, with 11 bases aligning to TRBD1. The junction had 3 bases not matched to a gene; V was cut back by 2 bases and J by 1 base. Germline V gene data show CDR1 as GTSNPN and CDR2 as SVGIG (reference sequence). The CDR3 loop spans 15 amino acids. The CDR3 reads CAWSKDRGPNTEAFF. CDR3 DNA sequence: TGTGCCTGGAGTAAGGACAGGGGGCCGAACACTGAAGCTTTCTTT.

This chain links TRBV27 with TRBJ1-2; TRBD1 agrees at 11 bases. Per the germline V gene, CDR1 is MNHEY and CDR2 is SMNVEV (reference sequence). V lost 1 base to trimming and J lost 4 bases; unmatched junction nucleotides: 2. The CDR3 totals 15 residues. The CDR3 loop reads CASSLWGTGGYGYTF. CDR3 nucleotides: TGTGCCAGCAGTTTATGGGGGACAGGGGGCTATGGCTACACCTTC.

The chain joins TRBV2 to TRBJ2-2, with TRBD1 as a possible D gene (5 bases). This CDR3 is 12 amino acids long. V was pared by 10 bases and J by 6 bases, with 12 bases between. The germline V gene encodes CDR1 SNHLY and CDR2 FYNNEI. CDR3 amino acids: CATPRGPGELFF. The CDR3 bases are TGTGCCACCCCTAGGGGTCCCGGGGAGCTGTTTTTT. The full variable domain, in which reference TRBV2 and TRBJ2-2 provide the parts outside the CDR3, is EPEVTQTPSHQVTQMGQEVILRCVPISNHLYFYWYRQILGQKVEFLVSFYNNEISEKSEIFDDQFSVERPDGSNFTLKIRSTKLEDSAMYFCATPRGPGELFFGEGSRLTVL.

The chain combines TRBV4-1 with TRBJ2-3; 7 bases agree with TRBD2. The germline gives CDR1 MGHRA, CDR2 YSYEKL. Trimming at V came to 0 bases and at J to 5 bases, leaving 11 bases not matched to a gene. This CDR3 region has 17 residues. This chain's CDR3 is CASSQDPPSGEGDTQYF. In DNA form, the CDR3 reads TGCGCCAGCAGCCAAGATCCCCCTAGCGGAGAGGGAGATACGCAGTATTTT.